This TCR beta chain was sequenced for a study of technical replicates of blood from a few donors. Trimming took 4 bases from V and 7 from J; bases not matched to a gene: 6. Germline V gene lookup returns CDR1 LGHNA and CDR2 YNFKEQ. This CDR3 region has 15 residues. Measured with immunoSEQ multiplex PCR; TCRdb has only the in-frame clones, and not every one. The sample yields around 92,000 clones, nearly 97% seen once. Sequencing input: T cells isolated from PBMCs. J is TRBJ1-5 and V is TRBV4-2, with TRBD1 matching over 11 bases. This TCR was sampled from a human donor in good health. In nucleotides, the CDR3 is TGTGCCAGCAGCCTGGACAGGGGGCTTGGCCAGCCCCAGCATTTT. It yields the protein CASSLDRGLGQPQHF.